This passage covers 18 T cell receptor beta chains from one sample sequenced in a study of response to subunit inactivated influenza vaccine. TCRdb reprocessed the RT-PCR reads via MiXCR and lists one record per CDR3 protein. The sample has 450,000 to 600,000 distinct CDR3 sequences, 16% seen once; the top ten hold 3%. The input for sequencing was CD4+ T cells sorted from PBMCs, taken less than 25 months after vaccination. The source of these receptors is a man aged 50 to 69 who received an inactivated influenza vaccine.

This chain links TRBV14 with TRBJ2-1, with 9 bases lining up with TRBD2. The CDR3 is 15 amino acids. The germline CDR1 and CDR2 sequences are SGHDN and FVKESK. V lost 0 bases to trimming and J lost 8 bases; unmatched junction nucleotides: 5. The CDR3 nucleotides read TGTGCCAGCAGCCAAGAGGCTAGCGGGGTCTATGAGCAGTTCTTC. This encodes CASSQEASGVYEQFF.

The V call is TRBV20-1, the J call TRBJ2-3; either TRBD1 or TRBD2 may fit D (6 bases each). This CDR3 is built from 15 residues. V gave up 6 bases and J gave up 9 bases, with 25 bases separating them. Germline loops: CDR1 DFQATT, CDR2 SNEGSKA (reference sequence). The CDR3, as DNA: TGCAGTGCCCTAGCAACCTCGGGGGCCCCAGGGACGCAGTATTTT. This translates into CSALATSGAPGTQYF.

V and J are TRBV4-3 and TRBJ2-7, with D unresolved. The CDR3 contains 14 residues. V was trimmed by 0 bases and J by 5 bases, leaving 11 bases between them. The germline gives CDR1 LGHNA, CDR2 YSLEER. CDR3 DNA: TGCGCCAGCAGCCAAGATGCCTACAGCGACGAGCAGTACTTC. This translates into CASSQDAYSDEQYF.

V usage is TRBV15 and J usage is TRBJ1-1; TRBD1 might be the D (6 bases). Germline CDR1 is LNHNV and CDR2 is YYDKDF (reference sequence). Trimming shortened V by 4 bases and J by 2 bases, and 8 bases separated the two germline ends. The CDR3 loop spans 13 amino acids. In DNA, the CDR3 is TGTGCCACCAGCAAGGACAGTAACACTGAAGCTTTCTTT. This encodes CATSKDSNTEAFF.

The chain couples TRBV30 to TRBJ2-3, with 10 bases that match TRBD2. CDR3 length: 14 residues. Germline CDR1 is GTSNPN and CDR2 is SVGIG (reference sequence). The trim removed 4 bases at V and 2 bases at J, leaving 3 bases unmatched. CDR3 sequence reads: CAWTSGRATDTQYF. DNA for the CDR3: TGTGCCTGGACTAGCGGGAGAGCCACAGATACGCAGTATTTT. Full variable domain (missing parts from reference TRBV30 and TRBJ2-3): SQTIHQWPATLVQPVGSPLSLECTVEGTSNPNLYWYRQAAGRGLQLLFYSVGIGQISSEVPQNLSASRPQDRQFILSSKKLLLSDSGFYLCAWTSGRATDTQYFGPGTRLTVL.

The chain combines TRBV19 with TRBJ2-2; D is unclear. V was shortened by 5 bases and J by 13 bases, with 11 bases between the two germline ends. CDR3 length: 11 amino acids. Germline lookup yields CDR1 LNHDA and CDR2 SQIVND (reference sequence). CDR3 sequence: CASSSALALFF. The CDR3 DNA reads as TGTGCCAGTAGTTCTGCCCTGGCGCTGTTTTTT.

The rearrangement joins TRBV12-3 or TRBV12-4 to TRBJ2-3; D gene unclear. The CDR3 extends over 14 amino acids. The V and J ends lost 5 bases and 0 bases respectively, with 9 bases between them. Here the CDR3 reads CASSRARSTDTQYF. CDR3 in DNA: TGTGCCAGCAGTCGGGCGCGTAGCACAGATACGCAGTATTTT.

In this sample, this clonotype turned up a few times. V is TRBV10-3 and J is TRBJ2-1, with TRBD1 matching over 8 bases. The CDR3 contains 14 residues. V lost 6 bases to trimming and J lost 7 bases; unmatched junction nucleotides: 8. From germline, CDR1 is ENHRY and CDR2 SYGVKD. CDR3 nucleotides: TGTGCCATCAGCCCGGACAGGGTTGATAATGAGCAGTTCTTC. This gives the protein CAISPDRVDNEQFF.

V usage is TRBV18 and J usage is TRBJ2-7; 8 bases match TRBD2. The CDR3 runs to 15 residues. V shed 2 bases and J 4 bases; nucleotides not matched to a gene: 7. CDR1 is KGHSH, CDR2 LQKENI, per germline. The CDR3 nucleotides are TGTGCCAGCTCACCAGGGAGCGGGAGATGGTACGAGCAGTACTTC. Translating it yields CASSPGSGRWYEQYF. Full variable domain (rest looked up from reference TRBV18 and TRBJ2-7): NAGVMQNPRHLVRRRGQEARLRCSPMKGHSHVYWYRQLPEEGLKFMVYLQKENIIDESGMPKERFSAEFPKEGPSILRIQQVVRGDSAAYFCASSPGSGRWYEQYFGPGTRLTVT.

The chain is built from TRBV20-1 and TRBJ2-7; a weak D match, TRBD2 (6 bases). The germline V gene has CDR1 DFQATT and CDR2 SNEGSKA (reference sequence). There are 13 residues in the CDR3. The ends were cut back, 0 bases at V and 12 bases at J, with 18 bases in the middle. The CDR3 protein is CSARDGMGGTLYF. The CDR3 coding sequence is TGCAGTGCTAGAGATGGGATGGGAGGTACACTGTACTTC.

This clonotype has only a few counts. This chain connects TRBV20-1 to TRBJ1-3; 7 bases are a match to TRBD1. This CDR3 has 13 amino acids. The V and J ends lost 5 bases and 2 bases, in that order; junction bases with no gene match: 3. Looked up from germline, CDR1 is DFQATT and CDR2 is SNEGSKA (reference sequence). CDR3 bases: TGCAGTGCTGTGAGGGGGCCTGGAAACACCATATATTTT. Its translation is CSAVRGPGNTIYF.

The chain is built from TRBV5-1 and TRBJ2-7; weak D call: TRBD1 (5 bases). Germline V gives CDR1 SGHRS, CDR2 YFSETQ. Trimming took off 0 bases at V and 3 bases at J, with 13 bases between the two ends. The CDR3 contains 15 residues. CDR3 coding DNA: TGCGCCAGCAGCTTGGCCGGACACCAATTCTACGAGCAGTACTTC. Encoded protein: CASSLAGHQFYEQYF.

This clonotype has more than one count but fewer than ten. The V and J genes are TRBV25-1 and TRBJ2-3, with 14 positions matching TRBD2. J lost 5 bases, V lost 9 bases, and 10 bases had no gene match. The length of the CDR3 is 16 residues. The germline V gene encodes CDR1 MGHDK and CDR2 SYGVNS. The CDR3 coding sequence is TGTGCCAGTAGACCGGGACTAGCGGGGGAGGGAGATACGCAGTATTTT. Its translation: CASRPGLAGEGDTQYF.

Only a few counts were recorded for this clonotype. The chain recombines TRBV20-1 with TRBJ2-7, with 9 nucleotides matching TRBD2. V dropped 3 bases and J dropped 3; count of bases not matched to a gene: 12. This CDR3 is built from 16 residues. Germline CDR1 and CDR2: DFQATT and SNEGSKA (reference sequence). CDR3 coding DNA: TGCAGTGCTAGTGGGCTAGCGGGGTTCTCAATCTACGAGCAGTACTTC. Its protein product is CSASGLAGFSIYEQYF.

This clonotype has ten or more counts. The V call is TRBV4-3, the J call TRBJ2-3; D may be TRBD1 or TRBD2 (5 bases each). The V end lost 0 bases, the J end lost 4 bases, and 20 bases lay between the germline ends. The CDR3 runs to 18 residues. Germline V gene sequence: CDR1 LGHNA, CDR2 YSLEER. CDR3 sequence reads: CASSQEGSGPGRADTQYF. CDR3 nucleotides: TGCGCCAGCAGCCAAGAAGGATCAGGTCCGGGGCGGGCAGATACGCAGTATTTT.

The chain carries TRBV15 and TRBJ2-3; the D gene is possibly TRBD1 (6 bases). The germline V and J ends were trimmed by 2 bases and 4 bases, with 13 bases remaining between them. There are 15 residues in the CDR3. The germline V gene has CDR1 LNHNV and CDR2 YYDKDF (reference sequence). CDR3 residues: CATSRTRGMADTQYF. The CDR3 DNA reads TGTGCCACCAGCAGAACCAGGGGTATGGCAGATACGCAGTATTTT.

The chain employs TRBV3-1 and TRBJ2-5; 15 nucleotides match TRBD2. CDR1 is LGHDT and CDR2 is YNNKEL in the germline V gene (reference sequence). Trimming removed 4 bases from V and 5 bases from J; junction bases left unmatched: 11. The CDR3 is made up of 18 amino acids. The CDR3 nucleotides are TGTGCCAGCAGCCGGACAGGGACTAGCGGGGGGCCTTTGGAGACCCAGTACTTC. Residues: CASSRTGTSGGPLETQYF.

J is TRBJ2-3 and V is TRBV7-2; possibly TRBD2 for D (6 bases). Trimming took 5 bases from V and 7 from J, leaving 10 bases between them. Germline loops: CDR1 SGHTA, CDR2 FQGNSA. The CDR3 contains 12 residues. This chain's CDR3 is CASSPGGNTQYF. CDR3 nucleotide sequence: TGTGCCAGCAGCCCTGGGGGGAATACGCAGTATTTT.